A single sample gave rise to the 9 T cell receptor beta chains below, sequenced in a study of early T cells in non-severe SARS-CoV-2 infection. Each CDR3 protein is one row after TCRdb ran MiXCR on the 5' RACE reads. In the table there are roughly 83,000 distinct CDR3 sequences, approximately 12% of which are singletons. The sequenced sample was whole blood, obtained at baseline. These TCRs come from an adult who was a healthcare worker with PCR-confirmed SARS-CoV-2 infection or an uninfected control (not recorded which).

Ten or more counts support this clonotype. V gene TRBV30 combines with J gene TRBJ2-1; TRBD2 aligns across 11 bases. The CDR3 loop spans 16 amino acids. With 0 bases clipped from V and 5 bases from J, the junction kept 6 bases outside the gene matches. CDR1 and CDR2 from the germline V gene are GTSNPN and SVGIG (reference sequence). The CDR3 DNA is TGTGCCTGGAGTGTAAGGACTAGCGGGTTCGACAATGAGCAGTTCTTC. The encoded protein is CAWSVRTSGFDNEQFF.

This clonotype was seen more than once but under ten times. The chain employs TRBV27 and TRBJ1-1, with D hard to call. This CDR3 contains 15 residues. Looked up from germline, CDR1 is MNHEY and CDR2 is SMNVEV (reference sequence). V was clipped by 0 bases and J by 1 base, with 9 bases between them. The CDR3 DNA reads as TGTGCCAGCAGTTTATCCACCTTTCCGAACACTGAAGCTTTCTTT. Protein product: CASSLSTFPNTEAFF.

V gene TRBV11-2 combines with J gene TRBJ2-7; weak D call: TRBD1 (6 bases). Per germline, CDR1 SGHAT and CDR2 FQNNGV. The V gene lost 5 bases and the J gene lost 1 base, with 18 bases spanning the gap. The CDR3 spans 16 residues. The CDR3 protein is CASSHTRGVMSYEQYF. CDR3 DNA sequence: TGTGCCAGCAGCCATACCAGGGGCGTTATGTCCTACGAGCAGTACTTC.

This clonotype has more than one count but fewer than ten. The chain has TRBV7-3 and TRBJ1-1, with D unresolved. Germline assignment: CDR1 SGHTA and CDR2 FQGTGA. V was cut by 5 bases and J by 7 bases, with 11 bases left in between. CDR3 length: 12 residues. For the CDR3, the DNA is TGTGCCAGCAGCCACATGGAGGGTGAAGCTTTCTTT. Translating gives CASSHMEGEAFF.

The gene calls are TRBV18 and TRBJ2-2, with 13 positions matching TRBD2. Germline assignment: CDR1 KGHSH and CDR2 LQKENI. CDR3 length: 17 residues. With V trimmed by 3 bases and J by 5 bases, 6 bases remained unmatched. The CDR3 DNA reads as TGTGCCAGCTCACCCTCATCGGGACTAGCGGGAACCGGGGAGCTGTTTTTT. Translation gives CASSPSSGLAGTGELFF.

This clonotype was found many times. The CDR3 DNA reads as TGTGCCAGCACCCCAGTCGGGGGGGGGGAGCTGTTTTTT. It codes for CASTPVGGGELFF. The chain has TRBV21-1 and TRBJ2-2; the DNA was not used to check the table's D call, TRBD1. TRBV21-1 counts as a pseudogene. This CDR3 has 13 residues.

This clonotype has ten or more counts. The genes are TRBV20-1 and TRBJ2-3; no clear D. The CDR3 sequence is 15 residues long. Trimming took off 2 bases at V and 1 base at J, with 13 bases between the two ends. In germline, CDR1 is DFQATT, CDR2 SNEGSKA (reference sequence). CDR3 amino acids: CSARPFGVGTDTQYF. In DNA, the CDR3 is TGCAGTGCTAGACCTTTTGGCGTGGGCACAGATACGCAGTATTTT.

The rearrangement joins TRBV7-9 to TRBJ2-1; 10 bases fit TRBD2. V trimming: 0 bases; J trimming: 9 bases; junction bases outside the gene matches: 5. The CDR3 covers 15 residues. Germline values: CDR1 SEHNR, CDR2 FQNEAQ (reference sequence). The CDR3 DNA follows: TGTGCCAGCAGCTTAGCGAGCGGGGGGGCCCGTGAGCAGTTCTTC. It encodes CASSLASGGAREQFF.

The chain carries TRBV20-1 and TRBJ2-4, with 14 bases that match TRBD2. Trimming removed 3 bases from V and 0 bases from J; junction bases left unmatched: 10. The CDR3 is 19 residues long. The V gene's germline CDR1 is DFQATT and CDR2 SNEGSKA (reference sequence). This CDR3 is CSARPGLAGGLLAKNIQYF. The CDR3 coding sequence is TGCAGTGCTAGGCCCGGACTAGCGGGAGGACTTCTAGCCAAAAACATTCAGTACTTC.